This TCR beta chain was obtained from a study of long-term antiretroviral therapy in people with HIV (dated by TCRdb to 2022 to 2024). Background on the whole study: Collection of the earliest samples took place about a decade ahead of the 2015 WHO recommendation for immediate ART, at a time when ART was typically delayed until CD4 counts fell. Among the 30 or so participants with HIV, eleven were female. No cross-contamination during QIAcube processing turned up in test extractions that ran a monoclonal T-cell line alongside 25 to 35 polyclonal samples. A total of around 190 cryopreserved PBMC samples came from 25 to 35 adults with confirmed HIV infection and were collected serially over a mean of approximately six years (range 1-12). A retrospective serial study tested whether changes in peripheral blood TRB repertoire composition and diversity were associated with ART initiation and durable HIV suppression. Summary of the overall study and its limitations: Because cell numbers in pre-ART samples were limited, unsorted PBMC were profiled instead of sorted CD4+ and CD8+ T cells. The samples span the years 2004 to 2017, and the ART regimens used at that time may not be as effective as current regimens. At every time point, the repertoire was dominated by expanded TRB clones first identified before ART initiation, although this dominance fluctuated and, in many PLHIV, declined after ART. Inferences about post-ART repertoire changes were limited because no data were available on ART adherence, viral resistance or therapy changes. ART initiation was associated with a significant increase in TRB diversity, but diversity stayed significantly below transplant donor controls even after long-term ART. HIV repertoires had narrower CDR3 length ranges than controls, and the network structure suggested an antigen-experienced repertoire that shifted only slightly toward naive after ART. Because PBMC availability was limited, only the TCR beta chain was sequenced, with no alpha chain pairing.

Trimming at the junction amounts to 7 bases on V and 4 bases on J, and the germline ends lie 17 bases apart. The germline V gene gives CDR1 as SQVTM and CDR2 as ANQGSEA. From the cysteine through the phenylalanine, the CDR3 covers 13 amino acids. Here the CDR3 DNA is all that survives: 39 bases in frame from base 1. This clone was seen a single time. Its cognate antigen has yet to be identified. The sample holds no much larger clone one base away, and base qualities are not on file. Inclusion was restricted to participants for whom at least one PBMC sample before ART initiation and at least two post-ART samples were available. Every participant with HIV received treatment in the United States of America. Before DNA extraction, cryopreserved samples of about 1-11 million PBMC were thawed and then washed. At the time of the earliest PBMC sample, participants with HIV were aged between roughly 23 and 60 years. PBMC samples were contributed by each participant from 1-4 timepoints before ART initiation and 2-8 timepoints after ART initiation, with a median of 7 samples. Serial HIV viral load, CD4+ T-cell count, ART history and demographic data were obtained for every participant. A Qiagen kit on a QIAcube was used to extract genomic DNA from unsorted PBMC, with samples processed in batches of 12.

The immunoSEQ hsTCRB v3.0 assay was used at survey level resolution to sequence the TRB variable region. The targeted TRB sequencing depth was about 40,000-55,000 T-cell genomes per sample. TRB libraries were pooled and sequenced on an Illumina MiSeq using a v3 150-cycle kit. From the authors' description of their analysis: Repertoire analysis was run in R within a reproducible Nextflow workflow that covered QC, data transformation and analysis. LymphoSeq2, an R package for AIRR-Seq data exploration, was used to implement custom analyses. Four samples yielding fewer than 5000 total TRB sequences were excluded, leaving 150 to 200 analyzed HIV repertoires. Among the roughly 190 retained HIV repertoires, approximately 57 were collected before ART initiation and 120 to 140 were collected after ART initiation. Repertoires were downsampled to 5000 TRB nucleotide sequences, and summary statistics were averaged over 100 downsampling iterations. Only TRB sequences with CDR3 regions of at least seven amino acids were retained for analysis. Two measures captured diversity: a Shannon entropy-derived clonality score and the Gini coefficient. In the repertoire networks, any two of the top 5000 CDR3 amino acid sequences were connected whenever the two sequences differed by an edit distance of one. GLIPH2 predicted antigen specificity groups and MHC restriction for TRB CDR3 amino acid sequences. To flag known associations with CMV, EBV, HIV or tissue antigens, CDR3 amino acid sequences were compared against VDJdb and McPAS-TCR. Pre-ART, post-ART and control groups were compared with Wilcoxon signed-rank tests and Holm-Bonferroni correction. TCRdb stores this immuneACCESS table with in-frame sequences only. Part of the clones is absent; in the studies checked, under half of the shortfall reflects unresolved V genes, and no reason is known for the rest. V and J calls and clone size are those listed in that table; D and trimming were worked out from the DNA. Across this sample there are some 28,000 clones, with roughly 88% seen only once. About 8.6% of the sample rests with the top ten.

The rearranged segments are TRBV29-1 and TRBJ2-7; the best D guess is TRBD1, with 5 bases matching. The specimen was unsorted PBMCs, collected 3 years after starting antiretroviral therapy. The sequence derives from a man aged 35 to 55 with HIV. The nucleotide sequence is given as TGCAGCGCTGCGCAGGGCTCCATATACGAGCAGTACTTC. Its protein product is CSAAQGSIYEQYF.